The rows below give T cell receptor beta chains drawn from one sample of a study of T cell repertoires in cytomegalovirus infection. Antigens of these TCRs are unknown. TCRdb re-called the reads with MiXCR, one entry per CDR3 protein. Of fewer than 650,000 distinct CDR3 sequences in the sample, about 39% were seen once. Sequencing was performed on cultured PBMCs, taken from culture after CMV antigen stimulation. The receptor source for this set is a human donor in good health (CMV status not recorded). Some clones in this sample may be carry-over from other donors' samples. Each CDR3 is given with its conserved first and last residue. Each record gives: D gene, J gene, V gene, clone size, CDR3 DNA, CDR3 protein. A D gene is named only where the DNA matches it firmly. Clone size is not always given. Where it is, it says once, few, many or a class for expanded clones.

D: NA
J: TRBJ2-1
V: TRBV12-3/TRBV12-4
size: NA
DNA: TGTGCCAGCAGTTTAGGGAAGGGTAGACTAGGTGTTGTTGAGCAGTTCTTC
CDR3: CASSLGKGRLGVVEQFF

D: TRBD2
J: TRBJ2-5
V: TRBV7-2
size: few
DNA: TGTGCCAGCAGCCCGTGGGCTAGCGGGGAAGAGACCCAGTACTTC
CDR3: CASSPWASGEETQYF

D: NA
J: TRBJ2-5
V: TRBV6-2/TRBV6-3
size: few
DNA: TGTGCCAGCAGTTACCCTAAAATATCGGGACAAGAAGAGACCCAGTACTTC
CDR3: CASSYPKISGQEETQYF

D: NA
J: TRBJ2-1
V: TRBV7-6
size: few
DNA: TGTGCCACGCGGGTGAATAATGAGCAGTTCTTC
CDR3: CATRVNNEQFF

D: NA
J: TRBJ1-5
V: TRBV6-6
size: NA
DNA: TGTGCCAGCAGTGTCGGGGTTTTAGATCAGCCCCAGCATTTT
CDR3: CASSVGVLDQPQHF

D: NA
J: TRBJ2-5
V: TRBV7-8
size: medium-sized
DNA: TGTGCCAGCAGCCCGGACTGGGTTCAAGAGACCCAGTACTTC
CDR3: CASSPDWVQETQYF

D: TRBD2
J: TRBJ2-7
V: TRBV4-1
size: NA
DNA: TGCGCCAGCGCGCGGCTAGCGGTCTCGTACGAGCAGTACTTC
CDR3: CASARLAVSYEQYF

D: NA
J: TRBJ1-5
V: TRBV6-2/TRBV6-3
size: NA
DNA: TGTGCCAGCAGTTACATACAGGGCTCCGGAAGCAATCAGCCCCAGCATTTT
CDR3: CASSYIQGSGSNQPQHF

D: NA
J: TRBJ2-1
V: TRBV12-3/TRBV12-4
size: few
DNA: TGTGCCAGCAGCTCCTGGGGCCAATTCAACAATGAGCAGTTCTTC
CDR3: CASSSWGQFNNEQFF

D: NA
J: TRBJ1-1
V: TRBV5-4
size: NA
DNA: TGTGCCAGCAGCTCCGAGGGGGGAGGGTCTGAAGCTTTCTTT
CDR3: CASSSEGGGSEAFF

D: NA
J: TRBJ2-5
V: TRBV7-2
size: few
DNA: TGTGCCAGCAGCGAGGGGGGGAGAGGGGAGACCCAGTACTTC
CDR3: CASSEGGRGETQYF

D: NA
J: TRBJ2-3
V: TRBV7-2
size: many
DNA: TGTGCCAGCAGCTTACGGCCCCTGACAGGCAAAATCACAGATACGCAGTATTTT
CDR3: CASSLRPLTGKITDTQYF

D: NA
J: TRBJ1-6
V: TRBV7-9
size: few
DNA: TGTGCCAGCAGTCCTGGCCGGGCCTGGGATTCACCCCTCCACTTT
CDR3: CASSPGRAWDSPLHF

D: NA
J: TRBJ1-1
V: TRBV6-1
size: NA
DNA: TGTGCCAGCAGTGAAGTGAGGGTGGGCACTGAAGCTTTCTTT
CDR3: CASSEVRVGTEAFF

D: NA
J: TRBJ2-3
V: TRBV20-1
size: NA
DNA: TGCAGTGCGCCCACCCTCACTAGAGGGGGCACAGATACGCAGTATTTT
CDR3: CSAPTLTRGGTDTQYF

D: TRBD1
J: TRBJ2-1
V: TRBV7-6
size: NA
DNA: TGTGCCAGCAGCTTAGCGCGAGGGGGCGACCCCTCATTAAGCTACAATGAGCAGTTCTTC
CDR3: CASSLARGGDPSLSYNEQFF

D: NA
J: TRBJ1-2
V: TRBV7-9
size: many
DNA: TGTGCCAGCAGCTTAGAAGCGAGCAGGGCCTATGGCTACACCTTC
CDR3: CASSLEASRAYGYTF